Listed here are 7 T cell receptor beta chains from one sample, sequenced in a study of blood T cell repertoires in COVID-19. The method was immunoSEQ multiplex PCR; TCRdb's version includes in-frame clones alone and lacks a portion of them. The sample yields approximately 240,000 clones, approximately 83% seen once. Sequences were obtained from peripheral blood. The receptors come from a woman in her 30s who had recovered from COVID-19.

This clone appeared a single time. This chain joins TRBV27 and TRBJ1-6; no firm D call. CDR1 is MNHEY, CDR2 SMNVEV, per germline (reference sequence). The V end lost 5 bases, the J end lost 4 bases, and 18 bases lay between the germline ends. This CDR3 contains 17 residues. CDR3 sequence reads: CASSPTTPTAYNSPLHF. In nucleotides, the CDR3 is TGTGCCAGCAGTCCAACGACACCTACCGCTTATAATTCACCCCTCCACTTT.

V and J are TRBV25-1 and TRBJ1-5; no clear D. The CDR3 covers 16 residues. Germline CDR1 MGHDK, CDR2 SYGVNS. Trimming took 4 bases from V and 3 from J, leaving 16 bases between them. The CDR3 spells CASSAPPGEDNQPQHF. CDR3 nucleotide sequence: TGTGCCAGCAGTGCCCCGCCTGGGGAGGACAATCAGCCCCAGCATTTT.

V and J are TRBV6-5 and TRBJ2-1; the D is unclear. Germline V gives CDR1 MNHEY, CDR2 SVGAGI. The V end was cut by 6 bases, the J end by 7 bases, with 13 bases between. This CDR3 has 13 amino acids. CDR3 loop: CASRTLPRNEQFF. The CDR3 coding sequence is TGTGCCAGCAGGACCCTCCCTAGGAATGAGCAGTTCTTC.

This clone was counted once. CDR3 sequence: CASSFTAGSYEQYF. CDR3 bases: TGTGCCAGCAGCTTTACGGCGGGGAGCTACGAGCAGTACTTC. The chain employs TRBV11-2 and TRBJ2-7, with D perhaps matching TRBD2 (6 bases). This CDR3 spans 14 amino acids. The V and J ends lost 3 bases and 3 bases respectively, with 12 bases between them. Germline values: CDR1 SGHAT, CDR2 FQNNGV.

V usage is TRBV10-3 and J usage is TRBJ1-1; 8 nucleotides agree with TRBD1. CDR1 and CDR2 (germline): ENHRY, SYGVKD. CDR3 length equals 14 residues. The V segment lost 5 bases and the J segment 3 bases; nucleotides outside the gene matches: 5. The CDR3 spells CAISKTGEDTEAFF. The CDR3 DNA is TGTGCCATCAGTAAGACAGGGGAGGACACTGAAGCTTTCTTT.

The V and J genes are TRBV6-5 and TRBJ2-3; the D gene is possibly TRBD1 (5 bases). This CDR3 is built from 14 residues. CDR1 and CDR2 from the germline V gene are MNHEY and SVGAGI. V shed 6 bases and J shed 1 base, with 11 bases lying between them. CDR3 bases: TGTGCCAGCAGGAACAGGTTGGGCACAGATACGCAGTATTTT. It is translated as CASRNRLGTDTQYF.

This chain uses TRBV9 with TRBJ2-7; 9 positions agree with TRBD2. Per the germline V gene, CDR1 is SGDLS and CDR2 is YYNGEE. After removal of 4 bases from V and 7 bases from J, the junction contained 6 bases not matched to a gene. The CDR3 is 13 residues long. Here the CDR3 reads CASSSRTSEEQYF. CDR3 coding DNA: TGTGCCAGCAGCTCCCGGACTAGCGAAGAGCAGTACTTC.